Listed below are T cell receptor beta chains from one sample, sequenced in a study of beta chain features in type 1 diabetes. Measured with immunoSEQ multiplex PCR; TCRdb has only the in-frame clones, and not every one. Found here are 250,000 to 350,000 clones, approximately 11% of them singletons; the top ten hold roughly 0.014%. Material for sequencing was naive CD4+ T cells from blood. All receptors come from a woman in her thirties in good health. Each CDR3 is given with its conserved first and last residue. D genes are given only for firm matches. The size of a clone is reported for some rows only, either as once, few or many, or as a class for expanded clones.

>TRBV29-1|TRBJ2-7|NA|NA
CSASGSSYEQYF
TGCAGCGCCTCGGGGAGCTCCTACGAGCAGTACTTC
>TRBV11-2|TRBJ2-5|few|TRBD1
CASSLLSPRQGGETQYF
TGTGCCAGCAGCTTACTCAGCCCCCGACAGGGGGGAGAGACCCAGTACTTC
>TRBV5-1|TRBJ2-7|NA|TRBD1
CASPPGQGTYEQYF
TGCGCCAGCCCCCCGGGACAGGGCACCTACGAGCAGTACTTC
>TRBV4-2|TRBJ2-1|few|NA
CASSLSRDTSFYNEQFF
TGTGCCAGCAGCCTTTCACGGGACACCAGCTTTTACAATGAGCAGTTCTTC
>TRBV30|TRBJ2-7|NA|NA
CAWSVFGNSASSYEQYF
TGTGCCTGGAGTGTTTTTGGGAATAGCGCTAGCTCCTACGAGCAGTACTTC
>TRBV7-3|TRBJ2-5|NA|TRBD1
CASSATGETQYF
TGTGCCAGCAGCGCGACAGGGGAAACCCAGTACTTC
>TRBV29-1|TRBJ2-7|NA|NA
CSVAREFGEQYF
TGCAGCGTTGCCCGGGAGTTCGGCGAGCAGTACTTC
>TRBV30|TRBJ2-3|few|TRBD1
CAWSEGQGVTDTQYF
TGTGCCTGGAGTGAAGGACAGGGGGTCACAGATACGCAGTATTTT
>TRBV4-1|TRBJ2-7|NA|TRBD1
CASSQDTGQSLYEQYF
TGCGCCAGCAGCCAAGATACGGGACAGAGTCTCTACGAGCAGTACTTC
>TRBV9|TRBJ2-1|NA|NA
CASSVALLESYNEQFF
TGTGCCAGCAGCGTAGCTCTTCTAGAATCCTACAATGAGCAGTTCTTC
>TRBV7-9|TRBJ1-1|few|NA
CASSLAGNTEAFF
TGTGCCAGCAGCTTAGCCGGGAACACTGAAGCTTTCTTT
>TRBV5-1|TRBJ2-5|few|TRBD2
CASSERTSAETQYF
TGCGCCAGCAGCGAAAGGACTAGCGCCGAGACCCAGTACTTC
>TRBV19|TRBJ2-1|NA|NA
CAAGSNEQFF
TGTGCCGCCGGGAGCAATGAGCAGTTCTTC
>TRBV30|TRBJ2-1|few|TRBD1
CAWSGTRTGGDEQFF
TGTGCCTGGAGTGGAACACGGACAGGGGGAGATGAGCAGTTCTTC
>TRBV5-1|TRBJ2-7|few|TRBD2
CASQTSVPHGGEQYF
TGCGCCAGCCAGACTAGCGTTCCTCACGGCGGCGAGCAGTACTTC
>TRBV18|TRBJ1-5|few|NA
CASSPPRRDSLAQPQHF
TGTGCCAGCTCACCACCGAGAAGAGACAGTCTCGCTCAGCCCCAGCATTTT
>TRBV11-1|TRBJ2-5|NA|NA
CASSISGTQETQYF
TGTGCCAGCAGCATCAGCGGTACACAAGAGACCCAGTACTTC
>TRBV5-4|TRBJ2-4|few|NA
CASSQPAGLGKNIQYF
TGTGCCAGCAGCCAACCAGCAGGGCTTGGCAAAAACATTCAGTACTTC
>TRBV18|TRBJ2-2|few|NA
CASSPDSNTGELFF
TGTGCCAGCTCACCGGACTCTAACACCGGGGAGCTGTTTTTT
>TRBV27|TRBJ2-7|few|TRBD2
CATGLVNSYEQYF
TGTGCCACCGGACTAGTCAACTCCTACGAGCAGTACTTC
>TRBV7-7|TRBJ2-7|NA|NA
CASSFDRDYEQYF
TGTGCTAGCAGCTTTGACAGAGATTACGAGCAGTACTTC
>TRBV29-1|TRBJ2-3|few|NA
CSVEDTGSTDTQYF
TGCAGCGTTGAAGATACAGGCAGCACAGATACGCAGTATTTT
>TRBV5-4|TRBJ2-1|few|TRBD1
CASTLNPGTGSYNEQFF
TGTGCCAGCACACTAAACCCCGGGACAGGGTCCTACAATGAGCAGTTCTTC
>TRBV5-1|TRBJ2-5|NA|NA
CASSLGQGGETQYF
TGCGCCAGCAGCTTGGGCCAGGGGGGAGAGACCCAGTACTTC
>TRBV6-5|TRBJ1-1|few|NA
CASSRQMNTEAFF
TGTGCCAGCAGCCGACAGATGAACACTGAAGCTTTCTTT
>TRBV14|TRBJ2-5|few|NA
CASSPGETQYF
TGTGCCAGCAGCCCAGGGGAGACCCAGTACTTC
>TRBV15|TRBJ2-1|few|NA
CATSSYGSEYNEQFF
TGTGCCACCAGCAGTTACGGTAGCGAGTACAATGAGCAGTTCTTC
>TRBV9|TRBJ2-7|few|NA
CASSVGEGEGSYEQYF
TGTGCCAGCAGCGTAGGGGAGGGGGAGGGTTCCTACGAGCAGTACTTC
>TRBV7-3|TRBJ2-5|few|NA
CASSTNREETQYF
TGTGCCAGCAGCACCAACAGGGAAGAGACCCAGTACTTC
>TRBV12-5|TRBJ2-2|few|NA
CASGQTSFSGELFF
TGTGCTAGTGGTCAAACTAGTTTCTCCGGGGAGCTGTTTTTT
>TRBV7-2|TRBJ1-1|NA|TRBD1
CASSKYRGLNTEAFF
TGTGCCAGCAGCAAGTACAGGGGGCTGAACACTGAAGCTTTCTTT
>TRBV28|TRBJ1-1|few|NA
CASSPIPEGEALF
TGTGCCAGCAGTCCCATCCCTGAGGGTGAAGCTCTCTTT
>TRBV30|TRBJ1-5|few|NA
CAWRGANQPQHF
TGTGCCTGGAGAGGGGCCAATCAGCCCCAGCATTTT
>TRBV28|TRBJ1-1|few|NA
CASSGGWGIPEAFF
TGTGCCAGCAGTGGGGGCTGGGGAATACCTGAAGCTTTCTTT
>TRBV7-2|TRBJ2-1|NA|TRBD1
CASSFGDRPHNEQFF
TGTGCCAGCAGCTTCGGGGACAGGCCACACAATGAGCAGTTCTTC
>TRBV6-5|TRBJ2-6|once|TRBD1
CASRDRVGGANVLTF
TGTGCCAGCAGGGACAGGGTTGGTGGGGCCAACGTCCTGACTTTC
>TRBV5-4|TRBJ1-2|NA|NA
CASSTPQTHYGYTF
TGTGCCAGCAGTACTCCCCAGACACACTATGGCTACACCTTC
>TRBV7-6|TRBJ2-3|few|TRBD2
CASSQGLGTQYF
TGTGCCAGCAGCCAGGGACTAGGTACGCAGTATTTT
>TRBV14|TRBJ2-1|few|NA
CASSQVFGGRYNEQFF
TGTGCCAGCAGCCAAGTTTTTGGGGGGAGATACAATGAGCAGTTCTTC
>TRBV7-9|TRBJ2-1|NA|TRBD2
CASSRTGTTYNEQFF
TGTGCCAGCAGTCGAACCGGGACTACCTACAATGAGCAGTTCTTC
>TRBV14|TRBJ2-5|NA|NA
CASSQTRGQETQYF
TGTGCCAGCAGCCAAACGCGGGGTCAAGAGACCCAGTACTTC
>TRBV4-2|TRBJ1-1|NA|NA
CASSHRHPEAFF
TGTGCCAGCAGCCATCGGCACCCGGAGGCTTTCTTT
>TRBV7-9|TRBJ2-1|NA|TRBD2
CASSSLAGAPEQFF
TGTGCCAGCAGCTCACTAGCGGGAGCGCCTGAGCAGTTCTTC
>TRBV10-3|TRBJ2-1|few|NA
CAISGFGNEQFF
TGTGCCATCAGTGGATTCGGGAATGAGCAGTTCTTC
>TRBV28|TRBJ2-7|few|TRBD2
CASSPLGAGGAYEQYF
TGTGCCAGCAGTCCCCTAGGAGCGGGAGGCGCCTACGAGCAGTACTTC
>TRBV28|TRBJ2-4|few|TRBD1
CASSERQGVPKNIQYF
TGTGCCAGCAGCGAACGACAGGGGGTGCCCAAAAACATTCAGTACTTC
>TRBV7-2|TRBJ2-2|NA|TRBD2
CASSAETSGRYPGELFF
TGTGCCAGCAGCGCAGAAACTAGCGGGAGATATCCCGGGGAGCTGTTTTTT
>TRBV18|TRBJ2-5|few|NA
CASSPLQEGETQYF
TGTGCCAGCTCACCTTTACAGGAGGGCGAGACCCAGTACTTC
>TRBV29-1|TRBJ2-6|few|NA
CSAGQLGANVLTF
TGCAGCGCCGGACAGTTGGGGGCCAACGTCCTGACTTTC
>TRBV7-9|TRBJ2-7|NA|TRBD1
CASSPSLGTGLEQYF
TGTGCCAGCAGCCCCTCCCTCGGGACAGGGCTCGAGCAGTACTTC
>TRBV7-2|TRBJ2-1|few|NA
CASSLMSDEQFF
TGTGCCAGCAGCTTAATGAGTGATGAGCAGTTCTTC
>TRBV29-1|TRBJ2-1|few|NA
CSVTGYNEQFF
TGCAGCGTTACGGGATACAATGAGCAGTTCTTC
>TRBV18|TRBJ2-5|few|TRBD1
CASSRGTGGEETQYF
TGTGCCAGCTCACGAGGGACAGGGGGCGAGGAGACCCAGTACTTC
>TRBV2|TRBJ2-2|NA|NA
CASRGRLNTGELFF
TGTGCCAGCAGGGGGCGGTTGAACACCGGGGAGCTGTTTTTT
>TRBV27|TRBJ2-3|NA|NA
CASSTPGRRGADTQYF
TGTGCCAGCAGTACCCCGGGGAGGCGGGGTGCAGATACGCAGTATTTT
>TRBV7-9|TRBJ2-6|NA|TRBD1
CASIPQGGSGANVLTF
TGTGCCAGCATTCCACAGGGGGGTTCTGGGGCCAACGTCCTGACTTTC
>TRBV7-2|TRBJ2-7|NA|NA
CASSLSRQDPYEQYF
TGTGCCAGCAGCTTAAGTAGGCAGGATCCCTACGAGCAGTACTTC